The T cell receptor beta chain described here comes from a study of blood T cell repertoires in COVID-19. Overall study context: Some COVID-19 samples were acute and others convalescent; all came from the United States, Italy and Spain.

As originally analysed: How many nucleated cells were present was estimated from reference gene primer amplification. The data were produced by immunoSEQ multiplex PCR, yet TCRdb's version contains in-frame clones alone and is incomplete. V and J calls plus clone size are reproduced from that table; the DNA served to infer D and trimming. The sample yields nearly 200,000 clones, approximately 84% seen once. The length of the CDR3 is 17 residues. Trimming took 1 base from V and 0 from J, leaving 13 bases between them. Germline V CDR1 and CDR2: KGHSH, LQKENI. This clone turned up a few times. The chain carries TRBV18 and TRBJ1-5, with unresolved D. The sequence derives from a woman aged 70-85 years with active or convalescent COVID-19. Sequenced: peripheral blood. CDR3 loop: CASSPRPGGNSNQPQHF. The CDR3, as DNA: TGTGCCAGCTCACCACGGCCGGGAGGGAATAGCAATCAGCCCCAGCATTTT. Based on the CDR3 plus reference TRBV18 and TRBJ1-5, the full variable domain is NAGVMQNPRHLVRRRGQEARLRCSPMKGHSHVYWYRQLPEEGLKFMVYLQKENIIDESGMPKERFSAEFPKEGPSILRIQQVVRGDSAAYFCASSPRPGGNSNQPQHFGDGTRLSIL.